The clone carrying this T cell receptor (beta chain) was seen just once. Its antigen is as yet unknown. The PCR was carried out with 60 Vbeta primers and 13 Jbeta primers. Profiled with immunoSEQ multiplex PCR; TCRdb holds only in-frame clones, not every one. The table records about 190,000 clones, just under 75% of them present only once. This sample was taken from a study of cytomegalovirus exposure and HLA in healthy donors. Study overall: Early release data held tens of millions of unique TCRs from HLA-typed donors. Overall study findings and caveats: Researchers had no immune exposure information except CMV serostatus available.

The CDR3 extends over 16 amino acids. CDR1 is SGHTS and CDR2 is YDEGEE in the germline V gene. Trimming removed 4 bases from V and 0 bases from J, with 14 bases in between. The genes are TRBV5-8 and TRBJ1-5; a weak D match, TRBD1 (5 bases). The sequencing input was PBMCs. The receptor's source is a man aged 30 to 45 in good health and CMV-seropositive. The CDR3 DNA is TGTGCCAGCAGCGCGGCCCGACAGCCTAGCAATCAGCCCCAGCATTTT. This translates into CASSAARQPSNQPQHF.